Shown below are 18 T cell receptor beta chains from a single sample sequenced in a study of T cell responses to AZD1222 COVID-19 vaccine. This table comes from immunoSEQ multiplex PCR, and its TCRdb copy is limited to in-frame clones, with some not included. The profile covers roughly 120,000 clones, with roughly 90% appearing a single time and over 10% taken by the ten largest. The sequences come from peripheral blood, collected on day 0 of MenACWY control vaccination. The origin of the receptors is an adult in good health.

The J gene is TRBJ2-3, the V gene TRBV3-1 (or the pseudogene TRBV3-2), with D perhaps TRBD1 or TRBD2 (5 bases each). Per the germline V gene, CDR1 is LGHDT and CDR2 is YNNKEL (reference sequence). The CDR3 totals 16 residues. V was trimmed by 0 bases and J by 4 bases, leaving 14 bases between them. This chain's CDR3 is CASSQEWSWGSDTQYF. CDR3 nucleotides: TGTGCCAGCAGCCAAGAGTGGTCCTGGGGGTCAGATACGCAGTATTTT.

The CDR3, as DNA: TGTGCCAGCTCACCTCTGGGCGCCTCTGGGGCCAACGTCCTGACTTTC. Its protein product is CASSPLGASGANVLTF. V is TRBV18 and J is TRBJ2-6; no clear D. Germline CDR1 and CDR2: KGHSH and LQKENI. The CDR3 covers 16 residues. V lost 3 bases, J lost 0 bases, and 9 bases lay in between.

The chain carries TRBV25-1 and TRBJ2-5; 8 nucleotides line up with TRBD2. Germline CDR1 is MGHDK and CDR2 is SYGVNS. CDR3 size: 13 residues. V trimming: 5 bases; J trimming: 5 bases; junction bases outside the gene matches: 4. The CDR3 DNA reads as TGTGCCAGCAGTAGCGGGAGTGCGGAGACCCAGTACTTC. Its translation: CASSSGSAETQYF.

The CDR3 region has the DNA TGTGCCAGCAGCCCGGGAGAAAGCGTACTAGAAAACATTCAGTACTTC. It specifies CASSPGESVLENIQYF. The rearrangement uses TRBV9 and TRBJ2-4; tentative D call: TRBD2 (6 bases). CDR1 and CDR2 from the germline V gene are SGDLS and YYNGEE. Trimming cost V 4 bases and J 5 bases, with 19 bases left between them. This CDR3 comprises 16 residues. Variable domain in full (rest from reference TRBV9 and TRBJ2-4): DSGVTQTPKHLITATGQRVTLRCSPRSGDLSVYWYQQSLDQGLQFLIQYYNGEERAKGNILERFSAQQFPDLHSELNLSSLELGDSALYFCASSPGESVLENIQYFGAGTRLSVL.

The rearrangement joins TRBV11-2 to TRBJ1-1; 7 nucleotides align to TRBD1. Germline CDR1 SGHAT, CDR2 FQNNGV. The trim removed 5 bases at V and 1 base at J, leaving 4 bases unmatched. This CDR3 comprises 14 residues. The CDR3: CASSVGTANTEAFF. CDR3 nucleotide sequence: TGTGCCAGCAGCGTAGGGACAGCGAACACTGAAGCTTTCTTT.

DNA for the CDR3: TGTGCCAGCAGCTTCGACCACACTGAAGCTTTCTTT. It yields the protein CASSFDHTEAFF. V usage is TRBV7-9 and J usage is TRBJ1-1; D unresolved. Germline V CDR1 and CDR2: SEHNR, FQNEAQ (reference sequence). The germline V and J ends were trimmed by 3 bases and 3 bases, with 5 bases remaining between them. There are 12 residues in the CDR3.

The CDR3: CASSLEITANTEAFF. CDR3 DNA: TGTGCCAGCAGCTTGGAGATAACAGCGAACACTGAAGCTTTCTTT. The chain links TRBV5-4 to TRBJ1-1; D is uncertain. Germline-derived CDR1 and CDR2 are SGHNT and YYREEE (reference sequence). CDR3 length equals 15 residues. The V gene lost 0 bases and the J gene lost 1 base, with 10 bases spanning the gap.

CDR3 nucleotide sequence: TGTGCCACCAGCAGAGATCCCTCGAACACCGGGGAGCTGTTTTTT. Protein sequence: CATSRDPSNTGELFF. This rearrangement joins TRBV15 to TRBJ2-2; D is unresolved. The CDR3 extends over 15 amino acids. V was cut by 0 bases and J by 0 bases, with 5 bases left in between. Germline V gene data show CDR1 as LNHNV and CDR2 as YYDKDF (reference sequence).

The chain employs TRBV7-6 and TRBJ2-1; TRBD2 aligns across 10 bases. This CDR3 comprises 17 residues. Germline CDR1 SGHVS, CDR2 FNYEAQ. V was pared by 7 bases and J by 7 bases, with 16 bases of the junction left unmatched. The CDR3 DNA is TGTGCCAGCATCCTCCCCGGTAGCGGGGGGACTCGAAATGAGCAGTTCTTC. Amino acid sequence: CASILPGSGGTRNEQFF.

This clone was seen only a few times. This chain connects TRBV7-9 to TRBJ1-4; possible D gene TRBD1, 6 bases. CDR1 is SEHNR and CDR2 is FQNEAQ in the germline V gene (reference sequence). Trimming removed 8 bases at V and 3 bases at J, with 10 bases between. This CDR3 spans 13 amino acids. The CDR3 loop reads CASSRGANEKLFF. CDR3 in DNA: TGTGCCAGCTCGAGGGGGGCTAATGAAAAACTGTTTTTT.

This CDR3 reads CASSSHRGTDNYGYTF. The CDR3 nucleotides read TGTGCCAGCAGCTCGCACCGCGGGACAGATAACTATGGCTACACCTTC. The chain has TRBV7-8 and TRBJ1-2; 7 nucleotides match TRBD1. The germline gives CDR1 SGHVS, CDR2 FQNEAQ. CDR3 length equals 16 residues. V shed 4 bases, J shed 1 base, and the junction held 9 bases outside the gene matches.

The genes are TRBV5-4 and TRBJ2-7; 9 bases fit TRBD1. The CDR3 is made up of 15 amino acids. Per the germline V gene, CDR1 is SGHNT and CDR2 is YYREEE (reference sequence). Trimming at V came to 4 bases and at J to 2 bases, leaving 7 bases not matched to a gene. This chain's CDR3 is CASSEGQGLTYEQYF. CDR3 coding DNA: TGTGCCAGCAGCGAAGGACAGGGGCTTACCTACGAGCAGTACTTC.

V gene TRBV29-1 combines with J gene TRBJ2-5; D not certain. The CDR3 length is 12 residues. The V and J ends lost 4 bases and 5 bases respectively, with 11 bases between them. The germline CDR1 and CDR2 sequences are SQVTM and ANQGSEA. The CDR3 coding sequence is TGCAGCGTTGGGGCCTCGAGGGAGACCCAGTACTTC. Translated, it gives CSVGASRETQYF.

The V and J genes are TRBV7-9 and TRBJ1-4, with no clear D. With 5 bases removed from V and 3 bases from J, the gap between germline ends came to 1 base. CDR3 length: 11 amino acids. The germline V gene encodes CDR1 SEHNR and CDR2 FQNEAQ (reference sequence). The CDR3 DNA is TGTGCCAGCAGCCCTAATGAAAAACTGTTTTTT. Amino acids: CASSPNEKLFF. The full variable domain, with the rest looked up from reference TRBV7-9 and TRBJ1-4, is DTGVSQNPRHKITKRGQNVTFRCDPISEHNRLYWYRQTLGQGPEFLTYFQNEAQLEKSRLLSDRFSAERPKGSFSTLEIQRTEQGDSAMYLCASSPNEKLFFGSGTQLSVL.

The genes are TRBV12-5 and TRBJ1-2; 12 bases are a match to TRBD1. From germline, CDR1 is LGHNT and CDR2 FRNRAP. This CDR3 has 16 residues. After removal of 6 bases from V and 7 bases from J, the junction contained 12 bases not matched to a gene. The CDR3 spells CASGATRGTGGFGYTF. The DNA for the CDR3 is TGTGCTAGTGGAGCCACGAGAGGGACAGGGGGCTTTGGCTACACCTTC.

The chain joins TRBV5-1 to TRBJ1-1; no clear D. V gave up 0 bases and J gave up 2 bases, with 8 bases separating them. The CDR3 length is 14 residues. Looked up from germline, CDR1 is SGHRS and CDR2 is YFSETQ. CDR3 loop: CASSLDAYNTEAFF. The CDR3 DNA reads as TGCGCCAGCAGCTTGGATGCATATAACACTGAAGCTTTCTTT.

V and J are TRBV6-4 and TRBJ1-5, with 8 bases fitting TRBD1. The V segment lost 3 bases and the J segment 4 bases; nucleotides outside the gene matches: 2. Germline CDR1 is MRHNA and CDR2 is SNTAGT. The CDR3 loop spans 14 amino acids. The CDR3 nucleotides read TGTGCCAGCAGTGAACAGGGGGATAATCAGCCCCAGCATTTT. It is translated as CASSEQGDNQPQHF.

The V call is TRBV11-2, the J call TRBJ2-1; D gene ambiguous. CDR3 length: 11 amino acids. CDR1 SGHAT and CDR2 FQNNGV come from the germline V gene. The V end was cut by 0 bases, the J end by 15 bases, with 9 bases between. The CDR3 loop reads CASSLESRRFF. CDR3 nucleotides: TGTGCCAGCAGCTTAGAGTCCCGCCGGTTCTTC.